Each of the 30 T cell receptor beta chains below was sequenced from the same sample in a study of regulatory T cells in long-lasting Graves disease listed by TCRdb under 2021. Per the publication, the time point label means: persistent/refractory GD, antithyroid drugs over 5 years with positive TRAb. For both TCR sequencing and RNA sequencing, RNA was extracted from PBMCs using TRIzol. Libraries were constructed by multiplex PCR. Sequencing was performed on an Illumina HiSeq 4000. iRepertoire HTBI primers and Arm-PCR amplification of CDR3 regions were used to construct TCR beta libraries. TCRdb reworked the public reads: Q25 trimming with fastp, MiXCR clone assembly, productive beta chains retained. Each entry is one CDR3 protein sequence, shown with its most common DNA and genes. Counted in this sample were a few hundred thousand distinct CDR3 sequences; less than 25% of them appeared once. The biggest ten clones account for about a quarter of the sample.

The sequenced sample was peripheral blood mononuclear cells (PBMCs), obtained when the disease was refractory, from a patient treated with antithyroid drugs. These receptor sequences come from a female donor with Graves disease.

This clonotype was seen at least ten times. J is TRBJ1-1 and V is TRBV27; TRBD1 is a possible D gene (5 bases). The CDR3 loop spans 13 amino acids. The V end was cut by 3 bases, the J end by 10 bases, with 15 bases between. Germline CDR1 reads MNHEY; CDR2 reads SMNVEV (reference sequence). The CDR3 coding sequence is TGTGCCAGCAGTTTGGGCCCCAGGGAAAGAGCTTTCTTT. Protein sequence: CASSLGPRERAFF.

A remark on this clonotype: A much larger clone differs from this one at a single base, so this may be a read error. J is TRBJ2-5 and V is TRBV11-2; D is unclear. Trimming left V 8 bases short and J 4 bases short, with 17 bases between. This CDR3 has 14 amino acids. Germline CDR1 SGHAT, CDR2 FQNNGV. As DNA, the CDR3 is TGTGCCAGCGGACGGACCCAAAGGCGAGAGACCCAGTACTTC. Residues: CASGRTQRRETQYF.

This clonotype was detected only a few times. The CDR3 DNA is TGTGCCACCAGCACCCGAGGAGGGGGGGAAGAGACCCAGTACTTC. Protein product: CATSTRGGGEETQYF. The chain is built from TRBV15 and TRBJ2-5; D may be TRBD2 (7 bases). The germline V gene has CDR1 LNHNV and CDR2 YYDKDF (reference sequence). V lost 4 bases to trimming and J lost 3 bases, with 15 bases between them. CDR3 length equals 15 residues.

This clonotype appeared a few times. The chain employs TRBV18 and TRBJ2-2; tentative D call: TRBD2 (6 bases). The ends were cut back, 3 bases at V and 0 bases at J, with 8 bases in the middle. Germline lookup yields CDR1 KGHSH and CDR2 LQKENI. The CDR3 length is 15 residues. CDR3 sequence (DNA): TGTGCCAGCTCACCCGGACTATCGAACACCGGGGAGCTGTTTTTT. Amino acid sequence: CASSPGLSNTGELFF.

This clonotype was seen many times. The J gene is TRBJ1-1, the V gene TRBV28; 7 bases fit TRBD1. Germline lookup yields CDR1 MDHEN and CDR2 SYDVKM. The CDR3 contains 15 residues. Trimming took 6 bases from V and 4 from J; bases not matched to a gene: 11. The CDR3 sequence is CASRATTGSGTEAFF. The CDR3 region has the DNA TGTGCCAGCAGGGCGACGACAGGGAGTGGCACTGAAGCTTTCTTT.

This clonotype was found a few times. The rearrangement joins TRBV28 to TRBJ2-6, with 7 bases that match TRBD1. Germline lookup yields CDR1 MDHEN and CDR2 SYDVKM. The CDR3 covers 17 residues. V was clipped by 4 bases and J by 0 bases; unmatched bases: 6. The CDR3 spells CASSYLQGSSGANVLTF. The CDR3 nucleotides read TGTGCCAGCAGTTATTTACAGGGGAGCTCTGGGGCCAACGTCCTGACTTTC.

This clonotype has a count of ten or more. This sequence joins TRBV11-2 and TRBJ1-2; 8 bases align to TRBD1. The CDR3 loop spans 16 amino acids. Per germline, CDR1 SGHAT and CDR2 FQNNGV. The V gene end was trimmed by 1 base and the J gene end by 4 bases; junction bases not matched to a gene: 8. The CDR3 here is CASSLAGQGVSYGYTF. CDR3 bases: TGTGCCAGCAGCTTAGCCGGACAGGGTGTAAGCTATGGCTACACCTTC.

For this clonotype: A read error may be the cause here, since a much bigger clone is one base away. The chain combines TRBV28 with TRBJ2-7; D is unresolved. The CDR3 covers 13 residues. Per germline, CDR1 MDHEN and CDR2 SYDVKM. CDR3 region: CAGSGPPYYEQYF. DNA of the CDR3: TGTGCCGGCAGTGGTCCCCCCTACTACGAGCAGTACTTC.

This clonotype was found many times. The J gene is TRBJ2-7, the V gene TRBV12-3 or TRBV12-4, with D unclear. V lost 4 bases and J 5 bases, leaving 12 bases between the germline ends. This CDR3 has 13 residues. CDR3 nucleotide sequence: TGTGCCAGCAGTTCTAATGCCGTGGACGAGCAGTACTTC. This encodes CASSSNAVDEQYF.

The V and J genes are TRBV18 and TRBJ2-5; 10 nucleotides align to TRBD2. Trimming removed 3 bases from V and 4 bases from J; junction bases left unmatched: 5. Germline assignment: CDR1 KGHSH and CDR2 LQKENI. The CDR3 consists of 15 residues. The CDR3 nucleotides read TGTGCCAGCTCACCTACCGGACTAGCGGTAGAGACCCAGTACTTC. This codes for CASSPTGLAVETQYF.

For the CDR3, the DNA is TGTGCCAGCAGCCAACCCTTACCTGCCACCAACCACGAGCAGTACTTC. This encodes CASSQPLPATNHEQYF. The J gene is TRBJ2-7, the V gene TRBV7-9; D is uncertain. This CDR3 is built from 16 residues. Deletions cut 5 bases from V and 5 bases from J, with 22 bases between. Germline CDR1 is SEHNR and CDR2 is FQNEAQ (reference sequence).

This clonotype was recorded many times. The chain has TRBV7-2 and TRBJ1-1; perhaps TRBD1 as D (5 bases). Trimming removed 5 bases at V and 0 bases at J, with 13 bases between. Per germline, CDR1 SGHTA and CDR2 FQGNSA. This CDR3 is 15 amino acids long. The CDR3 region has the DNA TGTGCCAGCAGCCGAAATGAAGGGGTGAACACTGAAGCTTTCTTT. Its protein is CASSRNEGVNTEAFF.

This clonotype was counted between two and nine times. The chain is built from TRBV7-8 and TRBJ2-7; 7 bases agree with TRBD2. This CDR3 has 14 residues. V was clipped by 2 bases and J by 2 bases; unmatched bases: 3. CDR1 and CDR2 (germline): SGHVS, FQNEAQ. CDR3 coding DNA: TGTGCCAGCAGCTTAAAGCTAGCGGCCTACGAGCAGTACTTC. It encodes CASSLKLAAYEQYF.

This clonotype was seen a handful of times. The J gene is TRBJ2-7, the V gene TRBV19, with a possible D match to TRBD2 (6 bases). V lost 3 bases to trimming and J lost 2 bases, with 17 bases between them. Looked up from germline, CDR1 is LNHDA and CDR2 is SQIVND (reference sequence). There are 16 residues in the CDR3. DNA for the CDR3: TGTGCCAGTAGTATCCAAAAGTTTGGAGGGACCTACGAGCAGTACTTC. It is translated as CASSIQKFGGTYEQYF.

This clonotype has ten or more counts. The rearrangement uses TRBV28 and TRBJ2-5; unclear D gene. This CDR3 has 16 residues. Germline CDR1 MDHEN, CDR2 SYDVKM. The V end lost 2 bases, the J end lost 0 bases, and 13 bases lay between the germline ends. The CDR3 protein is CASSLESYTNQETQYF. DNA for the CDR3: TGTGCCAGCAGTTTAGAAAGCTATACCAACCAAGAGACCCAGTACTTC.

V is TRBV5-1 and J is TRBJ2-2, with 12 bases that match TRBD2. This CDR3 is built from 17 residues. Trimming cost V 0 bases and J 4 bases; bases outside gene matches: 4. CDR1 and CDR2 from the germline V gene are SGHRS and YFSETQ. CDR3: CASSLDSSGRATGELFF. In DNA form, the CDR3 reads TGCGCCAGCAGCTTGGATTCTAGCGGGAGGGCCACCGGGGAGCTGTTTTTT.

This clonotype was found many times. The V and J genes are TRBV2 and TRBJ1-1; a weak D match, TRBD1 (5 bases). V lost 8 bases to trimming and J lost 0 bases, with 10 bases between them. Germline CDR1 is SNHLY and CDR2 is FYNNEI. The CDR3 extends over 13 amino acids. CDR3 in amino acids: CASHKTVNTEAFF. The CDR3, as DNA: TGTGCCAGCCATAAGACAGTGAACACTGAAGCTTTCTTT. Drawing the rest from reference TRBV2 and TRBJ1-1, the complete variable domain is EPEVTQTPSHQVTQMGQEVILRCVPISNHLYFYWYRQILGQKVEFLVSFYNNEISEKSEIFDDQFSVERPDGSNFTLKIRSTKLEDSAMYFCASHKTVNTEAFFGQGTRLTVV.

In its sample, this clonotype was seen many times. The V gene is TRBV2, the J gene TRBJ1-4; D is unclear. This CDR3 contains 13 residues. Germline loops: CDR1 SNHLY, CDR2 FYNNEI. The V end lost 6 bases, the J end lost 8 bases, and 13 bases lay between the germline ends. This chain's CDR3 is CASRSGIYEKLFF. In DNA, the CDR3 is TGTGCCAGCAGATCCGGGATATACGAAAAACTGTTTTTT.

As for this clonotype: A read error may be the cause here, since a much bigger clone is one base away. V usage is TRBV25-1 and J usage is TRBJ1-1; TRBD1 might be the D (6 bases). Between the trimmed V and J ends, which lost 5 bases and 1 base, there was a span of 8 bases. The CDR3 loop spans 13 amino acids. Germline V gene data show CDR1 as MGHDK and CDR2 as SYGVNS. The CDR3 loop is CASSPGANTEAFF. CDR3 DNA sequence: TGTGCCAGCAGTCCAGGGGCGAACACTGAAGCTTTCTTT. The variable domain in full, with the rest retrieved from reference TRBV25-1 and TRBJ1-1, is EADIYQTPRYLVIGTGKKITLECSQTMGHDKMYWYQQDPGMELHLIHYSYGVNSTEKGDLSSESTVSRIRTEHFPLTLESARPSHTSQYLCASSPGANTEAFFGQGTRLTVV.

This chain connects TRBV20-1 to TRBJ1-6; weak D call: TRBD1 (6 bases). This CDR3 is 14 amino acids long. V dropped 2 bases and J dropped 7 bases, with 12 bases sitting between them. The germline V gene encodes CDR1 DFQATT and CDR2 SNEGSKA (reference sequence). Here the CDR3 reads CSARQGLENSPLHF. The DNA of the CDR3 is TGCAGTGCTAGACAGGGGCTTGAAAATTCACCCCTCCACTTT.

The J gene is TRBJ2-7, the V gene TRBV2, with 7 bases aligning to TRBD2. J was trimmed by 6 bases and V by 6 bases; bases with no gene match: 14. Germline CDR1 and CDR2: SNHLY and FYNNEI. The CDR3 is made up of 15 amino acids. CDR3 amino acids: CASRTVGGLVAEQYF. In nucleotides, the CDR3 is TGTGCCAGCAGGACGGTGGGGGGGTTGGTGGCCGAGCAGTACTTC.

The V and J genes are TRBV3-1 and TRBJ2-2; D unclear. From germline, CDR1 is LGHDT and CDR2 YNNKEL (reference sequence). This CDR3 comprises 15 residues. The V end was cut by 0 bases, the J end by 4 bases, with 9 bases between. Written as DNA, the CDR3 is TGTGCCAGCAGCCAAGATAGGTTACCCACCGGGGAGCTGTTTTTT. This sequence encodes CASSQDRLPTGELFF.

This clonotype was picked up many times. This chain links TRBV28 with TRBJ2-4; TRBD2 might be the D (5 bases). Germline lookup yields CDR1 MDHEN and CDR2 SYDVKM. Trimming cost V 6 bases and J 7 bases, with 19 bases left between them. The length of the CDR3 is 15 residues. The CDR3 DNA reads as TGTGCCAGCAGCAAGGACTCGACCTCCGGGAACATTCAGTACTTC. Encoded protein: CASSKDSTSGNIQYF.

The chain couples TRBV20-1 to TRBJ2-4, with TRBD1 matching over 7 bases. Unmatched junction bases numbered 10, after V lost 1 base and J lost 7 bases. The CDR3 spans 15 residues. The germline V gene has CDR1 DFQATT and CDR2 SNEGSKA (reference sequence). DNA for the CDR3: TGCAGTGCTAGAGGGGTAGGGGGCGCAGGGAACATTCAGTACTTC. Protein sequence: CSARGVGGAGNIQYF.

The DNA of the CDR3 is TGTGCCAGCAGGGGAGGATCAGTGGTAACAGATACGCAGTATTTT. Protein sequence: CASRGGSVVTDTQYF. The chain couples TRBV2 to TRBJ2-3, with D perhaps TRBD2 (6 bases). The CDR3 loop spans 15 amino acids. Germline-derived CDR1 and CDR2 are SNHLY and FYNNEI. V was trimmed by 6 bases and J by 3 bases, leaving 16 bases between them.

This clonotype appeared many times. The J gene is TRBJ2-5, the V gene TRBV9; perhaps TRBD2 as D (5 bases). This CDR3 region has 14 residues. The germline V gene has CDR1 SGDLS and CDR2 YYNGEE. Trimming removed 0 bases from V and 3 bases from J, with 9 bases in between. The chain's CDR3 is CASSVASLKETQYF. The CDR3 DNA reads TGTGCCAGCAGCGTAGCTAGCCTTAAAGAGACCCAGTACTTC.

Many counts were recorded for this clonotype. The chain joins TRBV2 to TRBJ1-2; 9 positions agree with TRBD1. The J segment lost 10 bases and the V segment lost 6 bases, leaving 6 bases of the junction unmatched. CDR1 and CDR2 from the germline V gene are SNHLY and FYNNEI. The CDR3 spans 12 residues. The CDR3 here is CASRDRGAFYTF. CDR3 coding DNA: TGTGCCAGCAGGGACAGGGGAGCATTCTACACCTTC.

In its sample, this clonotype was seen a few times. The chain couples TRBV29-1 to TRBJ2-6; 7 nucleotides match TRBD1. With V trimmed by 6 bases and J by 0 bases, 8 bases remained unmatched. The CDR3 sequence is 16 residues long. CDR1 SQVTM and CDR2 ANQGSEA come from the germline V gene. The CDR3 DNA reads TGCAGCGTAACTGGACAGGCGAGCTCTGGGGCCAACGTCCTGACTTTC. Residues: CSVTGQASSGANVLTF.

The chain employs TRBV3-1 and TRBJ2-5, with TRBD1 matching over 8 bases. This CDR3 contains 15 residues. V lost 6 bases and J lost 5; bases outside the gene matches: 11. CDR1 is LGHDT, CDR2 YNNKEL, per germline (reference sequence). The CDR3 DNA reads TGTGCCAGCAGTCCTGGAGACAGGGGATCGGAGACCCAGTACTTC. Protein sequence: CASSPGDRGSETQYF.

CDR3 region: CASRPRSDGELFF. The CDR3 nucleotides read TGTGCCAGCCGACCTCGGTCCGACGGGGAGCTGTTTTTT. The V gene is TRBV3-1, the J gene TRBJ2-2; D is uncertain. This CDR3 region has 13 residues. Germline values: CDR1 LGHDT, CDR2 YNNKEL (reference sequence). V dropped 8 bases and J dropped 7 bases, with 14 bases sitting between them.